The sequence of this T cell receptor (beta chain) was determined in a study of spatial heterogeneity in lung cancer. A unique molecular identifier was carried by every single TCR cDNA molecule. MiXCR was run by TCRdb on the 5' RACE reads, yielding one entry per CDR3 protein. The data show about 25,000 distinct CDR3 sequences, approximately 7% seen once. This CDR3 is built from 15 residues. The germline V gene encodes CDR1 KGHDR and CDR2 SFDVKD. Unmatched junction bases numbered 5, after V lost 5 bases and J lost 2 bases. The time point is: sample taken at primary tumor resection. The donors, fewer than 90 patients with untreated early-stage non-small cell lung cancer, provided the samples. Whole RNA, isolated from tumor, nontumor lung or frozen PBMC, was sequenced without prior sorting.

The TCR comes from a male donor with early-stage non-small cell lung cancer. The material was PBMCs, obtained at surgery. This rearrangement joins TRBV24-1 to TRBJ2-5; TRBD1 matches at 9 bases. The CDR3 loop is CATSVGTGIQETQYF. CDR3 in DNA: TGTGCCACCAGTGTTGGGACAGGGATACAAGAGACCCAGTACTTC.